The 4 T cell receptor beta chains below all came from one sample that was sequenced in a study of neurological immune-mediated disorders. Specified time point: longitudinal time-point 3. MiXCR, applied by TCRdb to the 5' RACE reads, yields one record per CDR3 protein. The sample has roughly 100,000 distinct CDR3 sequences, less than 14% seen once; the top ten hold about 3%. Specimen: PBMCs. The receptors were sampled from a female donor with HTLV-1-associated myelopathy (HAM/TSP).

This clonotype has ten or more counts. This chain links TRBV5-1 with TRBJ1-5, with TRBD1 matching over 7 bases. Trimming cost V 5 bases and J 3 bases; bases outside gene matches: 8. This CDR3 has 15 amino acids. Germline V gene sequence: CDR1 SGHRS, CDR2 YFSETQ. Here the CDR3 DNA reads TGCGCCAGCAGTCATCAGGGGGACCACAATCAGCCCCAGCATTTT. Its translation: CASSHQGDHNQPQHF. Full variable domain (outside the CDR3, taken from reference TRBV5-1 and TRBJ1-5): KAGVTQTPRYLIKTRGQQVTLSCSPISGHRSVSWYQQTPGQGLQFLFEYFSETQRNKGNFPGRFSGRQFSNSRSEMNVSTLELGDSALYLCASSHQGDHNQPQHFGDGTRLSIL.

This clonotype showed up many times. The chain recombines TRBV9 with TRBJ1-6; D unresolved. The CDR3 loop spans 13 amino acids. V lost 3 bases to trimming and J lost 8 bases, with 9 bases between them. Per germline, CDR1 SGDLS and CDR2 YYNGEE. Here the CDR3 reads CASSATRYSPLHF. The CDR3 nucleotides read TGTGCCAGCAGCGCCACGAGGTATTCACCCCTCCACTTT.

In its sample, this clonotype was seen many times. The CDR3 sequence: CSVEDQATQYF. The CDR3 DNA sequence: TGCAGCGTTGAAGATCAGGCGACCCAGTACTTC. This chain uses TRBV29-1 with TRBJ2-5; D remains unclear. V lost 0 bases and J lost 7, with 6 bases in between. The length of the CDR3 is 11 residues. The germline V gene encodes CDR1 SQVTM and CDR2 ANQGSEA.

This clonotype appeared many times. This sequence joins TRBV20-1 and TRBJ2-3, with 11 bases that match TRBD2. V was clipped by 3 bases and J by 0 bases; unmatched bases: 5. The CDR3 has 16 residues. The V gene's germline CDR1 is DFQATT and CDR2 SNEGSKA (reference sequence). The CDR3 protein is CSARAGLAESTDTQYF. The CDR3 nucleotides are TGCAGTGCTAGGGCGGGACTAGCGGAAAGCACAGATACGCAGTATTTT.